The clone carrying this T cell receptor (beta chain) has just a few counts. Its cognate antigen is unknown. Researchers amplified the TCR beta CDR3 regions from RNA transcripts. HTBI primers drove first-round RT-PCR of the TCR CDR3. TCRdb itself ran the multiplex PCR reads through MiXCR, one entry per CDR3 protein. The data show around 190,000 distinct CDR3 sequences, less than 20% seen once. The authors obtained PBMCs from around 11 ml of fresh peripheral blood. This entry is derived from a study of T cells in Graves' hyperthyroidism and ophthalmopathy. Findings and limits, study-wide: Ophthalmopathy cases were set apart from stable hyperthyroidism by a 13 V-J model. Expanded thyroid clonotypes (above 0.001) were mostly also found in blood.

The CDR3 sequence is 12 residues long. Trimming removed 0 bases from V and 7 bases from J, with 6 bases in between. The germline V gene encodes CDR1 MGHRA and CDR2 YSYEKL. This TCR was sampled from a woman aged 50 to 60 with Graves' hyperthyroidism. Sequencing used blood. The chain links TRBV4-1 to TRBJ1-2; possibly TRBD1 for D (5 bases). The CDR3 DNA reads TGCGCCAGCAGCCAAGATGGGGGTGGCTACACCTTC. This gives the protein CASSQDGGGYTF.